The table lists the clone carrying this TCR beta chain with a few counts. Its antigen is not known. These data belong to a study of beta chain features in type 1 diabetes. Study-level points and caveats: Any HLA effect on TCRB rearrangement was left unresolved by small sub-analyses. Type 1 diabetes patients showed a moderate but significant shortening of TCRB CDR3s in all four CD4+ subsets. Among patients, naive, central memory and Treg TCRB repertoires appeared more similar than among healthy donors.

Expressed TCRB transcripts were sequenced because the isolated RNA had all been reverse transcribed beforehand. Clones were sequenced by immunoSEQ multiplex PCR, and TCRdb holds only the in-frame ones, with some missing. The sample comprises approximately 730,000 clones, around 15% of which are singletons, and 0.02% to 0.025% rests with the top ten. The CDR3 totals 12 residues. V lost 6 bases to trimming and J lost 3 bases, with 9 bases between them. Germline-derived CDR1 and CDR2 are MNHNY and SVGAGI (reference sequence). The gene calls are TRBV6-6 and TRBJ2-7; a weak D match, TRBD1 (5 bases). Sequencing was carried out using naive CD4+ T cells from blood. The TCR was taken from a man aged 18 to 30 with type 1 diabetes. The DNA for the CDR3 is TGTGCCAGCAGGAATACAGGCTACGAGCAGTACTTC. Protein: CASRNTGYEQYF.